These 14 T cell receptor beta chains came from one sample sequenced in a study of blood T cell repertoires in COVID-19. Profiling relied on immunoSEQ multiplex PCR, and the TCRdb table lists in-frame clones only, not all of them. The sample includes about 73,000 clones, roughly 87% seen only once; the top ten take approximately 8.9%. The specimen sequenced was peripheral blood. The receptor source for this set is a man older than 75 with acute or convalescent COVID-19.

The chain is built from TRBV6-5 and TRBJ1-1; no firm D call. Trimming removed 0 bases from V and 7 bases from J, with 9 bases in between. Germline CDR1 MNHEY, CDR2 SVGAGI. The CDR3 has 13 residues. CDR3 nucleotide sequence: TGTGCCAGCAGTTACTCGAGGAGAAGTGAAGCTTTCTTT. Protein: CASSYSRRSEAFF.

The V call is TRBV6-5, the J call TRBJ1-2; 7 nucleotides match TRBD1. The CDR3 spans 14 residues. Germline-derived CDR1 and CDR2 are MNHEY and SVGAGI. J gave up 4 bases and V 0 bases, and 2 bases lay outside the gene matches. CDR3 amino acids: CASSYSGTVYGYTF. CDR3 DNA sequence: TGTGCCAGCAGTTACTCTGGGACAGTCTATGGCTACACCTTC.

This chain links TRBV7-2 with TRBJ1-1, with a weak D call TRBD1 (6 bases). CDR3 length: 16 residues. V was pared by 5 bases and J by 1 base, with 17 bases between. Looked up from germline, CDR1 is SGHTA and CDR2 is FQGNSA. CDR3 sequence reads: CASSLDGGRGNTEAFF. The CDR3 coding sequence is TGTGCCAGCAGCCTAGATGGGGGCCGGGGGAACACTGAAGCTTTCTTT.

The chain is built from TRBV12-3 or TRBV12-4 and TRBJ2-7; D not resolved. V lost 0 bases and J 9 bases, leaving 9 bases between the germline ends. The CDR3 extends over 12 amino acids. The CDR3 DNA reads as TGTGCCAGCAGTTTAGCCGCCGGCGGGCAGTACTTC. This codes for CASSLAAGGQYF.

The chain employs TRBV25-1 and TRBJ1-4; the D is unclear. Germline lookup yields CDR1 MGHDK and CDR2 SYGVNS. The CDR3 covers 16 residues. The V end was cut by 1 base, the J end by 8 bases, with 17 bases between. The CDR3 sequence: CASSELGISIREKLFF. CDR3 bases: TGTGCCAGCAGTGAATTGGGCATCTCCATACGGGAAAAACTGTTTTTT.

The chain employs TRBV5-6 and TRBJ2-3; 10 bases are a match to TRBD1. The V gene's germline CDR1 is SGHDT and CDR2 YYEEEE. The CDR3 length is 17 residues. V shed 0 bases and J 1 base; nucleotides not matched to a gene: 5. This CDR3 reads CASSLASGTGGTDTQYF. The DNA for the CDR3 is TGTGCCAGCAGCTTGGCATCCGGGACAGGGGGCACAGATACGCAGTATTTT.

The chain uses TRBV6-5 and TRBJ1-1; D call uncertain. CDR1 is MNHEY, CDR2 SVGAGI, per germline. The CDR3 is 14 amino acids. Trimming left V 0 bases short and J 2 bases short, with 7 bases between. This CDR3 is CASSYSGDNTEAFF. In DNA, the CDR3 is TGTGCCAGCAGTTACTCGGGAGATAACACTGAAGCTTTCTTT.

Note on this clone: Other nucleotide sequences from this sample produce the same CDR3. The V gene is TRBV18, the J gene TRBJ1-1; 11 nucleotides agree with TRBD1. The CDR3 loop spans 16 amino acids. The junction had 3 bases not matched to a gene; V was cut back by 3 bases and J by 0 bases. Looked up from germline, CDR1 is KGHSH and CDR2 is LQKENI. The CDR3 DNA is TGTGCCAGCTCACCTGCGGGACAGGGGGTGAACACTGAAGCTTTCTTT. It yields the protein CASSPAGQGVNTEAFF.

CDR3 amino acids: CAWSHPGAGGSLAWEQYF. The CDR3 region has the DNA TGTGCCTGGAGTCATCCTGGCGCGGGAGGTTCCCTTGCTTGGGAGCAGTACTTC. V is TRBV30 and J is TRBJ2-7; TRBD2 agrees at 8 bases. The germline V gene has CDR1 GTSNPN and CDR2 SVGIG (reference sequence). Trimming cost V 2 bases and J 7 bases; bases outside gene matches: 22. The CDR3 runs to 18 residues. The whole variable domain, remainder taken from reference TRBV30 and TRBJ2-7, is SQTIHQWPATLVQPVGSPLSLECTVEGTSNPNLYWYRQAAGRGLQLLFYSVGIGQISSEVPQNLSASRPQDRQFILSSKKLLLSDSGFYLCAWSHPGAGGSLAWEQYFGPGTRLTVT.

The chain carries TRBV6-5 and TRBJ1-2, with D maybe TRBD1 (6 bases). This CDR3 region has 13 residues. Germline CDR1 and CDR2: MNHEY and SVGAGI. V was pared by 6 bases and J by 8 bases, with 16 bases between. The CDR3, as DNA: TGTGCCAGCAGGCCACAGGGTAGTGGCGGCTACACCTTC. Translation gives CASRPQGSGGYTF.

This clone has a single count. CDR3 sequence: CASSPTGTSGYNEQFF. DNA for the CDR3: TGTGCCAGCAGCCCCACCGGGACTAGCGGCTACAATGAGCAGTTCTTC. The chain couples TRBV9 to TRBJ2-1, with 11 bases matching TRBD2. The germline V gene encodes CDR1 SGDLS and CDR2 YYNGEE. This CDR3 region has 16 residues. The V segment lost 4 bases and the J segment 3 bases; nucleotides outside the gene matches: 6. Supplemented by reference TRBV9 and TRBJ2-1, the full variable domain reads DSGVTQTPKHLITATGQRVTLRCSPRSGDLSVYWYQQSLDQGLQFLIQYYNGEERAKGNILERFSAQQFPDLHSELNLSSLELGDSALYFCASSPTGTSGYNEQFFGPGTRLTVL.

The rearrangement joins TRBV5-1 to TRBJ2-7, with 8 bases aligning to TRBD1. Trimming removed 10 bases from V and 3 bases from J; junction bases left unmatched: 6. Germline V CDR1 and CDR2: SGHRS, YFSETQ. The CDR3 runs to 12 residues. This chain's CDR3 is CAGDRGFYEQYF. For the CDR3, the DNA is TGCGCCGGTGACAGGGGTTTCTACGAGCAGTACTTC. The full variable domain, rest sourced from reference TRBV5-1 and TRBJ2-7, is KAGVTQTPRYLIKTRGQQVTLSCSPISGHRSVSWYQQTPGQGLQFLFEYFSETQRNKGNFPGRFSGRQFSNSRSEMNVSTLELGDSALYLCAGDRGFYEQYFGPGTRLTVT.

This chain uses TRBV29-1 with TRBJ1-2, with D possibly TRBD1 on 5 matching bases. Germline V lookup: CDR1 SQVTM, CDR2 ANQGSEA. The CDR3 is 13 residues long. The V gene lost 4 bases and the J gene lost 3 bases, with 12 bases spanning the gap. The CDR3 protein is CSVAVGLDYGYTF. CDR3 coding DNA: TGCAGCGTTGCGGTGGGACTTGACTATGGCTACACCTTC.

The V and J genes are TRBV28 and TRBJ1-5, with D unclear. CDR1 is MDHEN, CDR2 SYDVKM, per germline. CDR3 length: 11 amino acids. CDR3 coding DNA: TGTGCGGGCGGAGGAAATCAGCCCCAGCATTTT. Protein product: CAGGGNQPQHF.